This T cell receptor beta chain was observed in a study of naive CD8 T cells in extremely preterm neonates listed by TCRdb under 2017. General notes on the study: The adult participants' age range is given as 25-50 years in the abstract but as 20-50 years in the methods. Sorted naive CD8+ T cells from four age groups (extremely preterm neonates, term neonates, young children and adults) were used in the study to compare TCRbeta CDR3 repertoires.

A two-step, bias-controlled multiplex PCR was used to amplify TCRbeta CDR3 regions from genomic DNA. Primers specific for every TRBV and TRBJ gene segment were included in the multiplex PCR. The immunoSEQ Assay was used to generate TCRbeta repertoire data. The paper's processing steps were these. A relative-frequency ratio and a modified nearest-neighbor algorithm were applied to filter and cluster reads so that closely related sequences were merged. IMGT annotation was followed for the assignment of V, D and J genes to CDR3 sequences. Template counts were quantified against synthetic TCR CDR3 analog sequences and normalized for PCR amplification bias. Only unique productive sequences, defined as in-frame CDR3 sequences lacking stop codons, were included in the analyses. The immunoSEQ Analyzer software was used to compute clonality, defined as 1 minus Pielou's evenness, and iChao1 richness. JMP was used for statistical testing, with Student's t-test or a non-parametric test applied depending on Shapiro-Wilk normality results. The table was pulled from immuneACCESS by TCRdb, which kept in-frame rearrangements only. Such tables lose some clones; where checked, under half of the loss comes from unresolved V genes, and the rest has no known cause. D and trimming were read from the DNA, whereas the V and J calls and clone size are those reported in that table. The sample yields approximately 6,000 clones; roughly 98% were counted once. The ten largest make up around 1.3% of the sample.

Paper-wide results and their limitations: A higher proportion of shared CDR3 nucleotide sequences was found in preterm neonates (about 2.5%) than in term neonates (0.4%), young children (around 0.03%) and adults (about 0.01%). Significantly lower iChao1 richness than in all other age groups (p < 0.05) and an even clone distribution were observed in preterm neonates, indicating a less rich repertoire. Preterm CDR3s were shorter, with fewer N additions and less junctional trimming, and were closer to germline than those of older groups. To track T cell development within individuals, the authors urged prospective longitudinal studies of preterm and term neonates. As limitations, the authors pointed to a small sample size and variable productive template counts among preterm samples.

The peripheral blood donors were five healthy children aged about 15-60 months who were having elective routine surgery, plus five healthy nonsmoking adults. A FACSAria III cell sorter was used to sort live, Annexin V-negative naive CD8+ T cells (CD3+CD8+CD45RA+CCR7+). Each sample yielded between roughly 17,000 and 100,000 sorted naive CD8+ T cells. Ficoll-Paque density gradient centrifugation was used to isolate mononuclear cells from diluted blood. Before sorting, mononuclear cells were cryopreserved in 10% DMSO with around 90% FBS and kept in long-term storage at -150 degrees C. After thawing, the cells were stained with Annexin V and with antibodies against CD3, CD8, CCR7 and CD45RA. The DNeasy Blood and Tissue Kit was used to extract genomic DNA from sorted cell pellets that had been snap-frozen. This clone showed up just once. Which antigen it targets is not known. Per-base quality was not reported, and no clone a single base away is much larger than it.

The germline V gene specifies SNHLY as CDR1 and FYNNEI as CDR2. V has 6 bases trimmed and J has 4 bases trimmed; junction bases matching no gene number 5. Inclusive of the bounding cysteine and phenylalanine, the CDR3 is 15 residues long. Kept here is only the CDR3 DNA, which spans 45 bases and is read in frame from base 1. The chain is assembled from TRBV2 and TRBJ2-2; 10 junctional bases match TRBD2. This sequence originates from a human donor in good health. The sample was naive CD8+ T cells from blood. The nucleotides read TGTGCCAGCAGAAGGACTAGCGGTTCCACCGGGGAGCTGTTTTTT. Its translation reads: CASRRTSGSTGELFF.